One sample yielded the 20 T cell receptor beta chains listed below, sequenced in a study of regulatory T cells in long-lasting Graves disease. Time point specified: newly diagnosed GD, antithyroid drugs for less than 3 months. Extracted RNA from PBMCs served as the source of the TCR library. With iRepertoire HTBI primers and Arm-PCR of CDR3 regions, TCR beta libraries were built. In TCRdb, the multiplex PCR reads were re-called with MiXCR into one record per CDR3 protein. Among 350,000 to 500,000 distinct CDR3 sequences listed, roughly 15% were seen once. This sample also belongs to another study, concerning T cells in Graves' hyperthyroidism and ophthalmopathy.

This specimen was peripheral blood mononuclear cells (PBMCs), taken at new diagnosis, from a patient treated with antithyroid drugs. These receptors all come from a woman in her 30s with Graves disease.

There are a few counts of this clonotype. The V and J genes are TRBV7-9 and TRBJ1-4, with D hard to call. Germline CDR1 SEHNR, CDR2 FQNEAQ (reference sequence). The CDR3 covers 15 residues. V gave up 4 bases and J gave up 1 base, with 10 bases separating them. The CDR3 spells CASSSPAITNEKLFF. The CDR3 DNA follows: TGTGCCAGCAGCTCCCCCGCGATAACTAATGAAAAACTGTTTTTT.

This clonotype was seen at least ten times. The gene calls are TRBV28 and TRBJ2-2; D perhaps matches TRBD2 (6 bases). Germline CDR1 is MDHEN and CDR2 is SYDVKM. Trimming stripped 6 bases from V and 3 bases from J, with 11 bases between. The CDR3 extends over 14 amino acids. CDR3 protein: CASSVGGDTGELFF. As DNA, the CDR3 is TGTGCCAGCAGCGTGGGGGGAGACACCGGGGAGCTGTTTTTT.

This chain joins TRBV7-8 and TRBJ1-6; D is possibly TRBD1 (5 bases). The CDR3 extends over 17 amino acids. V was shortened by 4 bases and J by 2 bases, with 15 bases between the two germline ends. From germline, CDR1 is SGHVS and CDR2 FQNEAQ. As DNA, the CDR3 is TGTGCCAGCAGCTCCCAGCTGGGGGTCACCTATAATTCACCCCTCCACTTT. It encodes CASSSQLGVTYNSPLHF.

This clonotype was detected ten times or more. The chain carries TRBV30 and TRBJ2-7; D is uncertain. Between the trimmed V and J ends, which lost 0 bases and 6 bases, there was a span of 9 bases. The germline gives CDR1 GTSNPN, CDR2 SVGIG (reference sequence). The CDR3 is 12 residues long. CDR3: CAWSVLGIEQYF. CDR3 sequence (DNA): TGTGCCTGGAGTGTACTGGGGATCGAGCAGTACTTC.

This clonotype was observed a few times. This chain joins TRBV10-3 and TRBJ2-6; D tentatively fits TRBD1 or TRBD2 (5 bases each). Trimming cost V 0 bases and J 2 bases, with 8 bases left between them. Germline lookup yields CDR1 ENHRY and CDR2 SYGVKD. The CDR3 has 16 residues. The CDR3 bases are TGTGCCATCAGTGAGTCTCAGGGAGCTGGGGCCAACGTCCTGACTTTC. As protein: CAISESQGAGANVLTF.

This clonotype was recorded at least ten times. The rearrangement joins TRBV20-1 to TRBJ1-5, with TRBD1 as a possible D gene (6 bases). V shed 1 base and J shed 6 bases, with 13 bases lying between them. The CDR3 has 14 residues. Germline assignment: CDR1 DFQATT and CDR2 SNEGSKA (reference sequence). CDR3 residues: CSARGYRESQPQHF. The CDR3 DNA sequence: TGCAGTGCTAGAGGGTACAGGGAAAGTCAGCCCCAGCATTTT.

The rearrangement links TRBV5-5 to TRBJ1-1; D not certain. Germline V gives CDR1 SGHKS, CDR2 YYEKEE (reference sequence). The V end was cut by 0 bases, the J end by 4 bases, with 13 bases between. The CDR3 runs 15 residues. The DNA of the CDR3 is TGTGCCAGCAGCTTGGATACGGATCCGGGCACTGAAGCTTTCTTT. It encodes CASSLDTDPGTEAFF.

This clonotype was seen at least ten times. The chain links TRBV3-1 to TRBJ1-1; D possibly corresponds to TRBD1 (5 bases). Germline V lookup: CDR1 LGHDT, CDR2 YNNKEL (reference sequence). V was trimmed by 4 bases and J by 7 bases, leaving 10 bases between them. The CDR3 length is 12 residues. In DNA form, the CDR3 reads TGTGCCAGCAGCCTACAGGCGTTTGAAGCTTTCTTT. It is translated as CASSLQAFEAFF.

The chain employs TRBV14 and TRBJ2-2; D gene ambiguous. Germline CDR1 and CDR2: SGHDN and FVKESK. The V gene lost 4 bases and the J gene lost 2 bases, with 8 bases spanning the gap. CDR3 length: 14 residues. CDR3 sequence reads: CASSPLGNTGELFF. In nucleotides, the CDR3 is TGTGCCAGCAGCCCGCTCGGTAACACCGGGGAGCTGTTTTTT.

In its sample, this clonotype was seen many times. The CDR3, as DNA: TGTGCCACCAGTGAAGCGACAGGTGGGGAGACCCAGTACTTC. Amino acid sequence: CATSEATGGETQYF. The gene calls are TRBV24-1 and TRBJ2-5, with a possible D match to TRBD1 (6 bases). The CDR3 runs to 14 residues. Deletions cut 4 bases from V and 5 bases from J, with 13 bases between. Germline CDR1 reads KGHDR; CDR2 reads SFDVKD.

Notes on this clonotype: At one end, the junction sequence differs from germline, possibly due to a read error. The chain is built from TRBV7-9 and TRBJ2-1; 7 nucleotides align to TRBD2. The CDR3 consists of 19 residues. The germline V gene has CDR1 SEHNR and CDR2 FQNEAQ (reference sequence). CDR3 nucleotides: TGTGCCAGCAGCTGGACCGCGTGGTCTAGCGGCCAGGGCTACAATGCGCAGTTCTTC. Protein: CASSWTAWSSGQGYNAQFF.

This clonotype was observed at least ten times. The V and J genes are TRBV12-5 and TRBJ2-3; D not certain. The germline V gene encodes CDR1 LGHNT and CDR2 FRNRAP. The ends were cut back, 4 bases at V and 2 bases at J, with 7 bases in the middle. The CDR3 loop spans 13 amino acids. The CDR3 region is CASGSGLTDTQYF. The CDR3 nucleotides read TGTGCTAGTGGTTCCGGCCTCACAGATACGCAGTATTTT.

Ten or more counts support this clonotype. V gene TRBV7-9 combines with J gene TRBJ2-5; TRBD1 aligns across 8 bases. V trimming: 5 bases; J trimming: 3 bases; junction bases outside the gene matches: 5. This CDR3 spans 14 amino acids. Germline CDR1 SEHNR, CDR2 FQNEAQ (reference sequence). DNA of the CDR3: TGTGCCAGCAGCGTCAGGGACAGGAAAGAGACCCAGTACTTC. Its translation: CASSVRDRKETQYF.

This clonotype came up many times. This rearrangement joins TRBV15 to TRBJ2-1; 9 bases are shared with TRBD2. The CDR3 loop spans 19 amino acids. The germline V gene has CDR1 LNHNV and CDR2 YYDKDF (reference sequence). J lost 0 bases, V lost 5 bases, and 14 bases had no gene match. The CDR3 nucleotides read TGTGCCACCAGCGCCCACCTGCTAGCGGGGTTGAGCTCCTACAATGAGCAGTTCTTC. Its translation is CATSAHLLAGLSSYNEQFF.

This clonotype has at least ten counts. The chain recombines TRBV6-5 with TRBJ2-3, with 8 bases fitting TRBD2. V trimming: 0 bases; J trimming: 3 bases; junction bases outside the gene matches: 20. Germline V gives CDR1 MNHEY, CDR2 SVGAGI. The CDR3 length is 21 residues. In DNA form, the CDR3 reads TGTGCCAGCAGTTACTCGAATCTCCGTCGGGCTAGCGGGTTTAAGACAGATACGCAGTATTTT. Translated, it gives CASSYSNLRRASGFKTDTQYF.

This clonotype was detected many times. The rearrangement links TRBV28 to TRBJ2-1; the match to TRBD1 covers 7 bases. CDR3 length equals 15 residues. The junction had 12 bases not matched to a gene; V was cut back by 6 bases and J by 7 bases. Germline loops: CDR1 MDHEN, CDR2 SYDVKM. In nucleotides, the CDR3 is TGTGCCAGCAGCCACTTGACAGGGAGACGGAATGAGCAGTTCTTC. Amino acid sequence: CASSHLTGRRNEQFF.

CDR3 amino acids: CASSVLGSGSYNEQFF. CDR3 DNA sequence: TGTGCCAGCAGTGTCCTGGGTAGCGGGAGTTACAATGAGCAGTTCTTC. The rearrangement uses TRBV25-1 and TRBJ2-1; the match to TRBD2 covers 9 bases. Germline lookup yields CDR1 MGHDK and CDR2 SYGVNS. The CDR3 spans 16 residues. Losses at the gene ends were 4 bases for V and 4 bases for J; bases not matched to a gene: 8.

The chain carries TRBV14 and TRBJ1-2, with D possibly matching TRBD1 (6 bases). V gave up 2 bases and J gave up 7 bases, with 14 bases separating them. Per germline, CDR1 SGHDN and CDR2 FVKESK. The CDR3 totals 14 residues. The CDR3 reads CASSQHRVPSGYTF. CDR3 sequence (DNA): TGTGCCAGCAGCCAACACAGGGTTCCCAGTGGCTACACCTTC. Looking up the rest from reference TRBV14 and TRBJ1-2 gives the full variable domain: EAGVTQFPSHSVIEKGQTVTLRCDPISGHDNLYWYRRVMGKEIKFLLHFVKESKQDESGMPNNRFLAERTGGTYSTLKVQPAELEDSGVYFCASSQHRVPSGYTFGSGTRLTVV.

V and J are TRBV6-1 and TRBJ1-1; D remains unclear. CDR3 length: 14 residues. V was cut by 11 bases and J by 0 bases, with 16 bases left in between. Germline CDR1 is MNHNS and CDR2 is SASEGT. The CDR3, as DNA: TGTGCCGTACATGGTTATGTCGTGAACACTGAAGCTTTCTTT. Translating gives CAVHGYVVNTEAFF.

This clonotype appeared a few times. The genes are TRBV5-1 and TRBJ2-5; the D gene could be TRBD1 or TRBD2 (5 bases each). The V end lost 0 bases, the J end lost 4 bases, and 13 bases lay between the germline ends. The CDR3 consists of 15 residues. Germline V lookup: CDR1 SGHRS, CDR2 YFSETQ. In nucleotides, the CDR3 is TGCGCCAGCAGCTTGGCGGCAGGGAGTGTAGAGACCCAGTACTTC. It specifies CASSLAAGSVETQYF. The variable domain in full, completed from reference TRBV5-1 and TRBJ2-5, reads KAGVTQTPRYLIKTRGQQVTLSCSPISGHRSVSWYQQTPGQGLQFLFEYFSETQRNKGNFPGRFSGRQFSNSRSEMNVSTLELGDSALYLCASSLAAGSVETQYFGPGTRLLVL.